The 10 T cell receptor beta chains listed next were all sequenced from one sample in a study of blood T cell repertoires in COVID-19. Clones were read by immunoSEQ multiplex PCR, and TCRdb kept only the in-frame ones, dropping some. This table holds about 120,000 clones, less than 90% found once. Sequences were obtained from peripheral blood. Receptor source: a man between 25 and 39 years old with acute or convalescent COVID-19.

The chain couples TRBV27 to TRBJ1-4, with TRBD1 matching 10 bases. The CDR3 covers 18 residues. The ends lost 8 bases at V and 4 bases at J; junction bases unmatched: 16. Germline values: CDR1 MNHEY, CDR2 SMNVEV (reference sequence). CDR3 region: CASPWGGQGVGGNEKLFF. The CDR3 bases are TGTGCCAGCCCCTGGGGCGGACAGGGGGTAGGGGGTAATGAAAAACTGTTTTTT.

CDR3 nucleotide sequence: TGTGCCAGCAGCGTAGGCCTGACAGAAAACATTCAGTACTTC. Its protein product is CASSVGLTENIQYF. The chain has TRBV9 and TRBJ2-4, with a possible D match to TRBD1 (5 bases). This CDR3 comprises 14 residues. V was clipped by 0 bases and J by 5 bases, with 9 bases between them. Looked up from germline, CDR1 is SGDLS and CDR2 is YYNGEE.

V usage is TRBV19 and J usage is TRBJ1-6; 9 bases line up with TRBD1. CDR1 and CDR2 from the germline V gene are LNHDA and SQIVND (reference sequence). There are 17 residues in the CDR3. V shed 3 bases, J shed 8 bases, and the junction held 11 bases outside the gene matches. CDR3 nucleotides: TGTGCCAGTAGTATCCTTCAAAGGACAGGGGTGGATTCACCCCTCCACTTT. This gives the protein CASSILQRTGVDSPLHF.

The chain has TRBV6-5 and TRBJ1-4, with a possible D match to TRBD1 (5 bases). Germline loops: CDR1 MNHEY, CDR2 SVGAGI. This CDR3 spans 14 amino acids. V lost 6 bases and J lost 3, with 11 bases in between. The CDR3 DNA sequence: TGTGCCAGCAGCCGCAGGGAGGCTAATGAAAAACTGTTTTTT. This codes for CASSRREANEKLFF.

J is TRBJ1-2 and V is TRBV5-1, with 7 nucleotides matching TRBD1. The V gene end was trimmed by 0 bases and the J gene end by 5 bases; junction bases not matched to a gene: 4. The CDR3 is made up of 14 amino acids. CDR1 is SGHRS, CDR2 YFSETQ, per germline. CDR3 bases: TGCGCCAGCAGCTTGGCCTCGACAGGGTATGGCTACACCTTC. This codes for CASSLASTGYGYTF.

The chain is built from TRBV4-1 and TRBJ2-2; TRBD2 matches at 7 bases. The germline V gene has CDR1 MGHRA and CDR2 YSYEKL. Germline trimming cut 0 bases from V and 7 bases from J; bases unmatched to any gene: 11. CDR3 length: 17 amino acids. In DNA form, the CDR3 reads TGCGCCAGCAGCCAAGATGCGGGAGAAGCGTCTGGCGGGGAGCTGTTTTTT. Amino acid sequence: CASSQDAGEASGGELFF.

The V gene is TRBV29-1, the J gene TRBJ2-1, with 8 bases lining up with TRBD2. This CDR3 has 17 residues. In germline, CDR1 is SQVTM, CDR2 ANQGSEA. Trimming took 2 bases from V and 5 from J; bases not matched to a gene: 14. The CDR3 bases are TGCAGCGTTGAAAAGGCCCTACTAGCGGTTATTCACAATGAGCAGTTCTTC. Translation gives CSVEKALLAVIHNEQFF.

The sample holds a few counts of this clone. The V and J genes are TRBV5-1 and TRBJ1-1; no definite D call. The germline V gene has CDR1 SGHRS and CDR2 YFSETQ. Between the trimmed V and J ends, which lost 7 bases and 4 bases, there was a span of 17 bases. The CDR3 length is 14 residues. The DNA of the CDR3 is TGCGCCAGCCGTTTGGCGGGAGAGAGCACTGAAGCTTTCTTT. It translates to CASRLAGESTEAFF.

The gene calls are TRBV6-1 and TRBJ2-1; 7 bases are a match to TRBD2. Germline loops: CDR1 MNHNS, CDR2 SASEGT. The CDR3 spans 16 residues. Losses at the gene ends were 1 base for V and 6 bases for J; bases not matched to a gene: 9. The CDR3 region is CASSEETGGPGNEQFF. CDR3 DNA: TGTGCCAGCAGTGAAGAAACGGGGGGACCGGGCAATGAGCAGTTCTTC.

This clone was observed a single time. V is TRBV19 and J is TRBJ1-1; TRBD1 might be the D (6 bases). V lost 7 bases, J lost 7 bases, and 19 bases lay in between. Germline V gene data show CDR1 as LNHDA and CDR2 as SQIVND (reference sequence). This CDR3 has 14 residues. CDR3 protein: CASIDRRTLSEAFF. In DNA form, the CDR3 reads TGTGCCAGTATCGACAGGCGGACCCTTAGTGAAGCTTTCTTT. The entire variable domain, with the rest obtained from reference TRBV19 and TRBJ1-1, is as follows: DGGITQSPKYLFRKEGQNVTLSCEQNLNHDAMYWYRQDPGQGLRLIYYSQIVNDFQKGDIAEGYSVSREKKESFPLTVTSAQKNPTAFYLCASIDRRTLSEAFFGQGTRLTVV.